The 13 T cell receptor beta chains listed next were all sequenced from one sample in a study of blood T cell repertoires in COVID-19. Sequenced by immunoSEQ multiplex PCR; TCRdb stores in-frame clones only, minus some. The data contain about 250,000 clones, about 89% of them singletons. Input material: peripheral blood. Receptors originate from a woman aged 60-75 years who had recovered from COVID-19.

CDR3 in DNA: TGTGCCAGCAGCCCCGGGACTAGCGGGAGCACCGGGGAGCTGTTTTTT. This encodes CASSPGTSGSTGELFF. The V call is TRBV5-4, the J call TRBJ2-2, with 14 bases lining up with TRBD2. Trimming at V came to 4 bases and at J to 4 bases, leaving 3 bases not matched to a gene. The CDR3 is made up of 16 amino acids. In germline, CDR1 is SGHNT, CDR2 YYREEE (reference sequence).

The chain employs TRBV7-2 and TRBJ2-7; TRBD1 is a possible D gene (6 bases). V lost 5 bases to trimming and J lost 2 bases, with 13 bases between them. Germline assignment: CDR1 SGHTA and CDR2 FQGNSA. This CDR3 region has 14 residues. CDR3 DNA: TGTGCCAGCAGCAACCGACAGGCCACCTACGAGCAGTACTTC. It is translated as CASSNRQATYEQYF.

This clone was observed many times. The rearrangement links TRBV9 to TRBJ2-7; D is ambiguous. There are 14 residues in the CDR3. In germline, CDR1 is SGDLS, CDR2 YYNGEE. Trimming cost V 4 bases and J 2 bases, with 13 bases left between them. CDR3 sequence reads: CASSPRYETYEQYF. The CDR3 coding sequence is TGTGCCAGCAGCCCCCGGTACGAGACCTACGAGCAGTACTTC.

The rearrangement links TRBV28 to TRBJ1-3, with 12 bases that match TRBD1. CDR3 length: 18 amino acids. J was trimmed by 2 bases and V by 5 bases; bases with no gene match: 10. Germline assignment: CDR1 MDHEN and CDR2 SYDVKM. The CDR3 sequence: CASSPRDRGRRPGNTIYF. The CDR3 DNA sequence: TGTGCCAGCAGTCCGCGGGACAGGGGGCGTAGGCCTGGAAACACCATATATTTT.

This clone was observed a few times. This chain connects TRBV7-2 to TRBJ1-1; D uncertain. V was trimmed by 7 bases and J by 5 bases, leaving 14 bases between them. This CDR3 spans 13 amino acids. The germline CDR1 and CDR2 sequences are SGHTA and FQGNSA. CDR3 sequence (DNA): TGTGCCAGCACGGCCACTATGAGAACTGAAGCTTTCTTT. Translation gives CASTATMRTEAFF.

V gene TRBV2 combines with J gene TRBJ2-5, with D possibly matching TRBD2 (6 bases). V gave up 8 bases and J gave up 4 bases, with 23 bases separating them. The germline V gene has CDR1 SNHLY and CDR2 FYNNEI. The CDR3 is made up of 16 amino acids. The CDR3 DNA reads TGTGCCAGCGACGGCGCGGGGCCACCAGAGTTAGAGACCCAGTACTTC. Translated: CASDGAGPPELETQYF.

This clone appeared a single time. CDR3: CASSYLDSGNTGELFF. Written as DNA, the CDR3 is TGTGCCAGCAGTTACCTGGACAGCGGGAACACCGGGGAGCTGTTTTTT. The chain employs TRBV6-5 and TRBJ2-2; tentative D call: TRBD1 (6 bases). The CDR3 has 16 amino acids. Trimming cost V 2 bases and J 1 base, with 11 bases left between them. CDR1 MNHEY and CDR2 SVGAGI come from the germline V gene.

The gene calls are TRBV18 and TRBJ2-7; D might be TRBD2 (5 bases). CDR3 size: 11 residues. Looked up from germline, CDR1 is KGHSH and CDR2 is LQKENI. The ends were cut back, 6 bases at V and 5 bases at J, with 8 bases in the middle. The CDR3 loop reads CASSMRDEQYF. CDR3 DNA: TGTGCCAGCTCGATGAGGGACGAGCAGTACTTC.

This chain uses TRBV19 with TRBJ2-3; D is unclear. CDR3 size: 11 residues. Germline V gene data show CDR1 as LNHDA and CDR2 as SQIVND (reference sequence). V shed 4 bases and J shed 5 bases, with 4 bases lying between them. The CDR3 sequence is CASSTVDTQYF. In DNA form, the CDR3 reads TGTGCCAGTAGTACGGTAGATACGCAGTATTTT.

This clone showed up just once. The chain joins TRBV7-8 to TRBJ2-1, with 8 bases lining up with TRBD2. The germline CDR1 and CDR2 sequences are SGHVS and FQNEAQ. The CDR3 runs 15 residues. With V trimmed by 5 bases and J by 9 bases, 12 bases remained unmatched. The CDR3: CASSALTGGPGEQFF. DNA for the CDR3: TGTGCCAGCAGCGCCCTAACGGGGGGGCCCGGTGAGCAGTTCTTC.

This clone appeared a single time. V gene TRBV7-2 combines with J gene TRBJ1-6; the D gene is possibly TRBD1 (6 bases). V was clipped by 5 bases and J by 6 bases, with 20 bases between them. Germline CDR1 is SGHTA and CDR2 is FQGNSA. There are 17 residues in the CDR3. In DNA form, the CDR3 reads TGTGCCAGCAGCCCCCGGGGGGCAGGGGAAGGTAATTCACCCCTCCACTTT. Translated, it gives CASSPRGAGEGNSPLHF.

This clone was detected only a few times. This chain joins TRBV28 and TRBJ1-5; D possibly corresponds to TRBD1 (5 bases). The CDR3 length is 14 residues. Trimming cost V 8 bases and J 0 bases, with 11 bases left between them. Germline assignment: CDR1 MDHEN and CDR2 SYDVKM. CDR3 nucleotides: TGTGCCAGCGTGAGGGGACTTAGCAATCAGCCCCAGCATTTT. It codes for CASVRGLSNQPQHF.

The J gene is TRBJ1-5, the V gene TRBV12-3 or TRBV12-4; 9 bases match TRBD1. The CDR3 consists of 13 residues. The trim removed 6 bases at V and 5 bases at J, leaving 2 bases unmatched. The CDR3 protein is CASRRTGDQPQHF. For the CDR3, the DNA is TGTGCCAGCAGACGGACAGGGGATCAGCCCCAGCATTTT.